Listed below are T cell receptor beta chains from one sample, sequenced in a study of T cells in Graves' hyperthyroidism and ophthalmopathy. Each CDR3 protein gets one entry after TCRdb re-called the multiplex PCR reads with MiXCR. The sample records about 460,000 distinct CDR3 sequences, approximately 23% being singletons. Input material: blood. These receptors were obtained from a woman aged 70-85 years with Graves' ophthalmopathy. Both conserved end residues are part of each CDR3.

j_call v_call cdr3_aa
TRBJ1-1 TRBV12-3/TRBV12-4 CASSPTTQGAAFF
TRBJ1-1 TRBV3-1 CASSQRARGRGTEAFF
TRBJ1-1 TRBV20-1 CSADRATEAFF
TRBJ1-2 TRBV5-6 CASSLRGAGYTF
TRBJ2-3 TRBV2 CASSELWGTDTQYF
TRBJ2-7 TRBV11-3 CASSLQPGLGYEQYF
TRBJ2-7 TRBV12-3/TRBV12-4 CASSSAGAGQGISGQYF
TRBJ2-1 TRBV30 CAWSRDLLSNEQFF
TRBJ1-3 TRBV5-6 CASSSQRQGTGNTIYF
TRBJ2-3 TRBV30 CAWTTGQGTDTQYF
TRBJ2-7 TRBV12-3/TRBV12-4 CASSTKGGLGYEQYF
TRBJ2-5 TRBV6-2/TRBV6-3 CASTPTAPGTQYF
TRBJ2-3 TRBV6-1 CASSELSDTQYF
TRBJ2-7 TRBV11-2 CASSLGWSRYEQYF
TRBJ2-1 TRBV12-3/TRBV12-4 CASSRLAGGGGQFF
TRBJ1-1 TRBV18 CASSLDRAKAFF
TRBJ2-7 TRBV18 CASSPVSGLSYEQYF